This TCR beta chain appears in the sequencing data of a study of T cell responses to AZD1222 COVID-19 vaccine. General study results and limits: Baseline antibody screening turned up just six seropositive AZD1222 recipients. Donors were chiefly white British, with a greater number of females, and clonal diversity was perhaps underestimated. Sampling that yielded the repertoires occurred only after the peak T cell response.

This clone was seen a single time. Its antigen is undetermined. This table comes from immunoSEQ multiplex PCR, and its TCRdb copy is limited to in-frame clones, with some not included. The sample lists some 150,000 clones, about 85% seen once, with less than 3.5% in the top ten. The sequence came from an adult in good health. This material consisted of peripheral blood, taken on day 0 of AZD1222 vaccination.

This chain's CDR3 is CASSLEVRRGSSYNEQFF. Here the CDR3 DNA reads TGTGCCAGCAGCTTAGAGGTGAGGCGGGGGAGCTCCTACAATGAGCAGTTCTTC. The rearrangement joins TRBV13 to TRBJ2-1; 7 positions match TRBD2. CDR3 length equals 18 residues. Germline V lookup: CDR1 PRHDT, CDR2 FYEKMQ (reference sequence). Trimming at V came to 1 base and at J to 0 bases, leaving 9 bases not matched to a gene.